The 7 T cell receptor beta chains below come from one sample, sequenced in a study of immune cell composition in non-small cell lung cancer. Measured with immunoSEQ multiplex PCR; TCRdb has only the in-frame clones, and not every one. Of over 4,500 clones listed, roughly 80% are singletons. The sample comprised lung tumor tissue. These receptor sequences come from a human donor with non-small cell lung cancer.

This chain connects TRBV6-5 to TRBJ2-5, with TRBD1 matching 11 bases. V was pared by 2 bases and J by 4 bases, with 0 bases of the junction left unmatched. This CDR3 region has 14 residues. Germline CDR1 is MNHEY and CDR2 is SVGAGI. The CDR3 is CASSYGTGGETQYF. DNA of the CDR3: TGTGCCAGCAGTTACGGGACAGGGGGAGAGACCCAGTACTTC.

This chain connects TRBV4-1 to TRBJ1-2; 9 nucleotides agree with TRBD1. The V and J ends lost 0 bases and 7 bases, in that order; junction bases with no gene match: 6. This CDR3 region has 15 residues. Germline V CDR1 and CDR2: MGHRA, YSYEKL. CDR3 region: CASSQDDRGFSGYTF. The CDR3 region has the DNA TGCGCCAGCAGCCAAGACGACAGGGGGTTTAGTGGCTACACCTTC.

V usage is TRBV2 and J usage is TRBJ1-1, with D unresolved. This CDR3 spans 14 amino acids. Germline V lookup: CDR1 SNHLY, CDR2 FYNNEI. Trimming removed 5 bases from V and 1 base from J, with 11 bases in between. CDR3 nucleotides: TGTGCCAGCAGTTTGTTACAGAAGAACACTGAAGCTTTCTTT. Translation: CASSLLQKNTEAFF.

The chain links TRBV11-3 to TRBJ2-3; the match to TRBD2 covers 7 bases. V trimming: 3 bases; J trimming: 4 bases; junction bases outside the gene matches: 16. The length of the CDR3 is 18 residues. CDR1 is SGHNT, CDR2 YENEEA, per germline. Written as DNA, the CDR3 is TGTGCCAGCAGCTTCGGGCGGGGGAAGGCCCCGGAGGCAGATACGCAGTATTTT. It codes for CASSFGRGKAPEADTQYF.

V is TRBV6-5 and J is TRBJ1-1; D remains ambiguous. The germline V and J ends were trimmed by 2 bases and 7 bases, with 5 bases remaining between them. CDR1 and CDR2 (germline): MNHEY, SVGAGI. The CDR3 runs to 11 residues. The CDR3, as DNA: TGTGCCAGCAGTTACCGACATGAAGCTTTCTTT. This sequence encodes CASSYRHEAFF.

The V call is TRBV9, the J call TRBJ1-6; 7 nucleotides align to TRBD1. Germline V gene data show CDR1 as SGDLS and CDR2 as YYNGEE. This CDR3 has 15 amino acids. The V gene end was trimmed by 2 bases and the J gene end by 9 bases; junction bases not matched to a gene: 8. The CDR3 nucleotides read TGTGCCAGCAGCGTTTGGGACAGCGAGAGTTCACCCCTCCACTTT. Translating it yields CASSVWDSESSPLHF.

The V and J genes are TRBV29-1 and TRBJ1-3; 8 bases agree with TRBD1. Looked up from germline, CDR1 is SQVTM and CDR2 is ANQGSEA. The CDR3 extends over 13 amino acids. Trimming took 5 bases from V and 0 from J; bases not matched to a gene: 0. CDR3 loop: CSVQGASGNTIYF. The CDR3 DNA reads as TGCAGCGTTCAGGGGGCCTCTGGAAACACCATATATTTT.